This TCR beta chain derives from a study of shared clonotypes between healthy human individuals. Study in general: Ranging from 18 to 49 in age, donors were two women and three men.

V trimming: 3 bases; J trimming: 3 bases; junction bases outside the gene matches: 0. CDR1 and CDR2 (germline): SGHVS, FQNEAQ. CDR3 size: 16 residues. Clones were read by immunoSEQ multiplex PCR, and TCRdb kept only the in-frame ones, dropping some. The sample contains over a million clones, roughly 97% of which appear only once. The sequencing input was naive CD4+ T cells sorted from blood. Subset meaning: CD45RA+ positively selected. This receptor was identified in a man aged 25-45 years in good health. The chain uses TRBV7-8 and TRBJ2-2; 14 nucleotides align to TRBD2. CDR3 in amino acids: CASSLGLAGDTGELFF. The CDR3 region has the DNA TGTGCCAGCAGCTTGGGACTAGCGGGGGACACCGGGGAGCTGTTTTTT.